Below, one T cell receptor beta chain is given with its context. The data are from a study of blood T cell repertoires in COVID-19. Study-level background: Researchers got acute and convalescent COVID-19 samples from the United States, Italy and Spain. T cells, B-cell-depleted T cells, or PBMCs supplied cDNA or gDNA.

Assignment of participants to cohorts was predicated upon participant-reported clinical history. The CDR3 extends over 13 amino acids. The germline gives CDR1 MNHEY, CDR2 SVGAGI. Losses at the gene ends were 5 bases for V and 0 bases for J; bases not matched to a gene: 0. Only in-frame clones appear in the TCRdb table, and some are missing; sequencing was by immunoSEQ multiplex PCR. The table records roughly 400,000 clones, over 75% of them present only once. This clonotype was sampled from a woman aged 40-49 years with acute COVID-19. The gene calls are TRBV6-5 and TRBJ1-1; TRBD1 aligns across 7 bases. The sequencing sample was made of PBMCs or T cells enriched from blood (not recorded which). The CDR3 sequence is CASSQGVNTEAFF. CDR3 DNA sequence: TGTGCCAGCAGTCAGGGGGTGAACACTGAAGCTTTCTTT.